Listed here are 22 T cell receptor beta chains from one sample, sequenced in a study of regulatory T cells in long-lasting Graves disease (dated by TCRdb to the early 2020s). The receptor library was made with multiplex PCR. The data were produced on an Illumina HiSeq 4000. To build TCR beta libraries, CDR3 regions were amplified by Arm-PCR using iRepertoire HTBI primers. TCRdb's own reprocessing of the public reads used fastp at Q25 and MiXCR and kept productive beta chains. Here each entry gathers all rows of one CDR3 protein and keeps the most common genes and DNA. The sample records around 480,000 distinct CDR3 sequences, around 15% of which are singletons. The top ten constitute more than 9% of the sample. Per the publication, the time point label means: newly diagnosed GD, antithyroid drugs for less than 3 months. For both TCR sequencing and RNA sequencing, RNA was extracted from PBMCs in TRIzol.

This same sample was also taken into another study, of T cells in Graves' hyperthyroidism and ophthalmopathy.

This material consisted of peripheral blood mononuclear cells (PBMCs), taken at new diagnosis, from a patient treated with antithyroid drugs. These receptors were obtained from a man between 35 and 55 years old with Graves disease. Donor details come from another sample of the same person, matched by shared clones.

At least ten counts were recorded for this clonotype. The chain joins TRBV5-1 to TRBJ2-3; no clear D gene. Trimming took 4 bases from V and 5 from J, leaving 14 bases between them. The CDR3 is made up of 14 amino acids. Germline CDR1 is SGHRS and CDR2 is YFSETQ. The CDR3 sequence: CASSPAAAGDTQYF. CDR3 coding DNA: TGCGCCAGCAGCCCGGCAGCAGCCGGAGATACGCAGTATTTT.

This clonotype was seen repeatedly, ten times or more. CDR3 in DNA: TGTGCCAGCAGCTGGGACAGAGTGAGAAGAAGCACAGATACGCAGTATTTT. This sequence encodes CASSWDRVRRSTDTQYF. The chain combines TRBV7-8 with TRBJ2-3; 7 bases are a match to TRBD1. V shed 4 bases and J 0 bases; nucleotides not matched to a gene: 10. The length of the CDR3 is 17 residues. The V gene's germline CDR1 is SGHVS and CDR2 FQNEAQ.

The V gene is TRBV5-1, the J gene TRBJ2-5; D not certain. Per the germline V gene, CDR1 is SGHRS and CDR2 is YFSETQ. The V and J ends lost 4 bases and 5 bases respectively, with 15 bases between them. This CDR3 has 14 residues. The CDR3 protein is CASSLSIPRETQYF. The CDR3 coding sequence is TGCGCCAGCAGCCTATCGATCCCGAGGGAGACCCAGTACTTC.

The genes are TRBV20-1 and TRBJ2-3, with 12 bases identical to TRBD2. The germline CDR1 and CDR2 sequences are DFQATT and SNEGSKA (reference sequence). The CDR3 length is 18 residues. Trimming at V came to 2 bases and at J to 4 bases, leaving 13 bases not matched to a gene. The DNA for the CDR3 is TGCAGTGCTAGAAAAGTGGTCCGGACTAGCGGGGCCCCAGATACGCAGTATTTT. Translated: CSARKVVRTSGAPDTQYF.

This clonotype was detected ten times or more. This sequence joins TRBV2 and TRBJ2-7; 7 bases are shared with TRBD1. This CDR3 comprises 14 residues. Trimming took 5 bases from V and 4 from J; bases not matched to a gene: 8. Germline-derived CDR1 and CDR2 are SNHLY and FYNNEI. As DNA, the CDR3 is TGTGCCAGCAGTCGGGACAGCGCCCCGTACGAGCAGTACTTC. This encodes CASSRDSAPYEQYF.

The V call is TRBV5-1, the J call TRBJ2-5, with D maybe TRBD2 (5 bases). The CDR3 totals 15 residues. V lost 1 base and J 4 bases, leaving 14 bases between the germline ends. The germline CDR1 and CDR2 sequences are SGHRS and YFSETQ. The CDR3 nucleotides are TGCGCCAGCAGCTTGTCCCAGAGGGTAGCAGAGACCCAGTACTTC. It encodes CASSLSQRVAETQYF.

This clonotype has at least ten counts. The rearrangement uses TRBV6-2 or TRBV6-3 and TRBJ2-3; D is unclear. The ends were cut back, 4 bases at V and 2 bases at J, with 13 bases in the middle. This CDR3 is built from 15 residues. CDR1 and CDR2 (germline): MNHEY, SVGEGT. The CDR3 nucleotides read TGTGCCAGCAGTTCCCTCGTGGCTTACACAGATACGCAGTATTTT. Translated: CASSSLVAYTDTQYF.

The rearrangement uses TRBV13 and TRBJ2-7, with TRBD2 matching over 7 bases. Germline loops: CDR1 PRHDT, CDR2 FYEKMQ (reference sequence). This CDR3 has 14 residues. The junction had 7 bases not matched to a gene; V was cut back by 5 bases and J by 3 bases. The CDR3 sequence is CASSLLGEGYEQYF. In DNA form, the CDR3 reads TGTGCCAGCAGCCTCCTAGGGGAGGGCTACGAGCAGTACTTC.

This clonotype was picked up many times. The CDR3 DNA is TGTGCCAGCAGCTTACAGGGAGGTACGCAGTATTTT. It yields the protein CASSLQGGTQYF. This chain links TRBV2 with TRBJ2-3; D may correspond to TRBD1 or TRBD2 (6 bases each). The V end was cut by 6 bases, the J end by 8 bases, with 12 bases between. Germline values: CDR1 SNHLY, CDR2 FYNNEI. This CDR3 is 12 amino acids long.

This clonotype was observed at least ten times. This chain links TRBV20-1 with TRBJ2-1, with a weak D call TRBD2 (6 bases). V was trimmed by 3 bases and J by 10 bases, leaving 19 bases between them. The CDR3 consists of 14 residues. The germline CDR1 and CDR2 sequences are DFQATT and SNEGSKA (reference sequence). The CDR3 nucleotides read TGCAGTGCTAGTTATAGCCCGGGGGTTCGGGAGCAGTTCTTC. It translates to CSASYSPGVREQFF.

This clonotype has at least ten counts. V and J are TRBV18 and TRBJ1-1; weak D call: TRBD1 (5 bases). This CDR3 is 13 amino acids long. Per the germline V gene, CDR1 is KGHSH and CDR2 is LQKENI. Trimming took 1 base from V and 5 from J, leaving 8 bases between them. CDR3 amino acids: CASSPRGITEAFF. The CDR3 DNA is TGTGCCAGCTCACCACGGGGGATTACTGAAGCTTTCTTT.

This clonotype was counted a few times. The chain couples TRBV5-8 to TRBJ2-1, with D tentatively TRBD1 (5 bases). With 4 bases removed from V and 4 bases from J, the gap between germline ends came to 18 bases. CDR1 is SGHTS and CDR2 is YDEGEE in the germline V gene. The CDR3 length is 16 residues. The CDR3 nucleotides read TGTGCCAGCAGCCCAGAGATAACAGGAGCGTACAATGAGCAGTTCTTC. It yields the protein CASSPEITGAYNEQFF.

Many counts were recorded for this clonotype. The chain is built from TRBV25-1 and TRBJ2-1; 9 nucleotides agree with TRBD1. V lost 4 bases to trimming and J lost 2 bases; unmatched junction nucleotides: 3. CDR3 length equals 15 residues. The germline gives CDR1 MGHDK, CDR2 SYGVNS. CDR3 DNA sequence: TGTGCCAGCAGTGGGCGGGACAGGGCCTACAATGAGCAGTTCTTC. This codes for CASSGRDRAYNEQFF.

The chain employs TRBV20-1 and TRBJ1-5, with D unresolved. Deletions cut 6 bases from V and 5 bases from J, with 11 bases between. Germline V lookup: CDR1 DFQATT, CDR2 SNEGSKA (reference sequence). The CDR3 has 12 amino acids. The CDR3 DNA sequence: TGCAGTGCAAAAACCGGGCATCAGCCCCAGCATTTT. It specifies CSAKTGHQPQHF.

This clonotype has just a few counts. The chain uses TRBV28 and TRBJ1-1; no clear D. Deletions cut 7 bases from V and 4 bases from J, with 13 bases between. Per the germline V gene, CDR1 is MDHEN and CDR2 is SYDVKM. This CDR3 spans 13 amino acids. CDR3 sequence: CASKAPHSTEAFF. The CDR3 DNA reads as TGTGCCAGCAAAGCCCCCCATAGCACTGAAGCTTTCTTT.

The chain combines TRBV14 with TRBJ2-1; D unclear. The CDR3 has 14 amino acids. Germline V gene data show CDR1 as SGHDN and CDR2 as FVKESK. Trimming removed 1 base at V and 5 bases at J, with 9 bases between. The CDR3 DNA reads as TGTGCCAGCAGCCAAGTAGGTCTGAACAATGAGCAGTTCTTC. This gives the protein CASSQVGLNNEQFF.

At least ten counts were recorded for this clonotype. The chain uses TRBV28 and TRBJ2-1; D may be TRBD2 (7 bases). The CDR3 has 14 residues. Germline lookup yields CDR1 MDHEN and CDR2 SYDVKM. Trimming removed 1 base at V and 9 bases at J, with 13 bases between. The CDR3 nucleotides read TGTGCCAGCAGTTTATATCTAGGGGGGGTTGAGCAGTTCTTC. Its translation is CASSLYLGGVEQFF.

This clonotype was recorded many times. The chain couples TRBV18 to TRBJ1-1; D gene ambiguous. This CDR3 has 13 residues. The germline V gene encodes CDR1 KGHSH and CDR2 LQKENI. V was cut by 6 bases and J by 0 bases, with 8 bases left in between. The CDR3 DNA reads TGTGCCAGCTCCCCCGATATGAACACTGAAGCTTTCTTT. It yields the protein CASSPDMNTEAFF. The whole variable domain, filled in from reference TRBV18 and TRBJ1-1, reads NAGVMQNPRHLVRRRGQEARLRCSPMKGHSHVYWYRQLPEEGLKFMVYLQKENIIDESGMPKERFSAEFPKEGPSILRIQQVVRGDSAAYFCASSPDMNTEAFFGQGTRLTVV.

This clonotype was detected many times. The gene calls are TRBV10-1 and TRBJ2-7; the D gene is possibly TRBD2 (5 bases). The germline V and J ends were trimmed by 5 bases and 5 bases, with 16 bases remaining between them. The CDR3 runs to 14 residues. Per the germline V gene, CDR1 is WNHNN and CDR2 is SYGVQD (reference sequence). CDR3 coding DNA: TGCGCCAGCAGTACCGGGAAGGGCCTGGACGAGCAGTACTTC. Protein: CASSTGKGLDEQYF.

The rearrangement joins TRBV12-3 or TRBV12-4 to TRBJ2-3; 12 bases line up with TRBD2. The CDR3 runs 15 residues. V was pared by 6 bases and J by 14 bases, with 15 bases of the junction left unmatched. DNA of the CDR3: TGTGCCAGCAGGGAAGACGGACTAGCGGGACAAAATGGGTATTTT. Protein sequence: CASREDGLAGQNGYF.

This clonotype was seen a few times. The genes are TRBV30 and TRBJ2-6; D is unresolved. The CDR3 runs 14 residues. The V end was cut by 2 bases, the J end by 0 bases, with 5 bases between. CDR1 is GTSNPN, CDR2 SVGIG, per germline (reference sequence). CDR3 coding DNA: TGTGCCTGGAGTCGGTACTCTGGGGCCAACGTCCTGACTTTC. Residues: CAWSRYSGANVLTF.

This clonotype showed up just a few times. The genes are TRBV24-1 and TRBJ2-6; 7 bases map to TRBD1. This CDR3 region has 18 residues. V was clipped by 5 bases and J by 0 bases; unmatched bases: 9. In germline, CDR1 is KGHDR, CDR2 SFDVKD. The CDR3 nucleotides read TGTGCCACCAGTGCCAGGACAGGAGGCGGCTCTGGGGCCAACGTCCTGACTTTC. Its protein product is CATSARTGGGSGANVLTF.